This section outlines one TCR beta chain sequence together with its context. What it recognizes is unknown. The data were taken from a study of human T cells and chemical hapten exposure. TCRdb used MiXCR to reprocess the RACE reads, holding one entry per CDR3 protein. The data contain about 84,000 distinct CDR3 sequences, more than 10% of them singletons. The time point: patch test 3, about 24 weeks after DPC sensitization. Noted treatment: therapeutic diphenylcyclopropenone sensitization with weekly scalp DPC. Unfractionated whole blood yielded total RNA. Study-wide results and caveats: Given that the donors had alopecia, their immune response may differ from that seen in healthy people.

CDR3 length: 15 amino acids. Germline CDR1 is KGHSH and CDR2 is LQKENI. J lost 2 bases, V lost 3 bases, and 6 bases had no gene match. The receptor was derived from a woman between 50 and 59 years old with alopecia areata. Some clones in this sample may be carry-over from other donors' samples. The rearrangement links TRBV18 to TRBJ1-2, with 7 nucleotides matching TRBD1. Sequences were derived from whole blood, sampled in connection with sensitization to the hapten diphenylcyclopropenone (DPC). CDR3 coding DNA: TGTGCCAGCTCACCGGCGGGACAGAGGAACTATGGCTACACCTTC. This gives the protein CASSPAGQRNYGYTF.